Listed below are T cell receptor beta chains from one sample, sequenced in a study of regulatory T cells in long-lasting Graves disease. TCRdb reanalysed the multiplex PCR reads using MiXCR and keeps one entry per CDR3 protein. Among about 220,000 distinct CDR3 sequences listed, roughly a fifth were seen once. These records were also assigned to another study, of T cells in Graves' hyperthyroidism and ophthalmopathy.

The specimen was peripheral blood mononuclear cells (PBMCs), collected at new diagnosis, from a patient treated with antithyroid drugs. These receptors were collected from a woman under 40 with Graves disease. CDR3s include the opening cysteine and the closing phenylalanine or tryptophan. D genes are given only for firm matches. Where a row states a size, it is once, few, many or the class of an expanded clone; other rows omit it.

J gene,D gene,V gene,CDR3 length,clone size,CDR3 protein,CDR3 DNA
TRBJ2-2,.,TRBV18,15,many,CASSPLQANTGELFF,TGTGCCAGCTCACCACTTCAAGCGAACACCGGGGAGCTGTTTTTT
TRBJ1-1,.,TRBV28,12,many,CASTSGWTEAFF,TGTGCCAGCACCTCGGGGTGGACTGAAGCTTTCTTT
TRBJ2-5,TRBD1,TRBV7-9,16,.,CASSSPRTGERETQYF,TGTGCCAGCAGCTCCCCGCGGACAGGGGAGCGGGAGACCCAGTACTTC
TRBJ2-6,TRBD1,TRBV4-1,18,many,CASSSRDRVYSGANVLTF,TGCGCCAGCAGCAGCCGGGACAGGGTGTACTCTGGGGCCAACGTCCTGACTTTC
TRBJ1-1,.,TRBV19,17,many,CASIRGGPSRRNTEAFF,TGTGCCAGTATCCGGGGGGGGCCCTCAAGGAGGAACACTGAAGCTTTCTTT
TRBJ2-5,.,TRBV18,12,many,CASSPMGETQYF,TGTGCCAGCTCACCGATGGGGGAGACCCAGTACTTC
TRBJ1-1,.,TRBV7-2,15,many,CASSLVGQIRTEAFF,TGTGCCAGCAGCTTAGTGGGCCAGATCCGCACTGAAGCTTTCTTT
TRBJ2-6,.,TRBV30,16,few,CAWSPTGLSGANVLTF,TGTGCCTGGAGCCCGACGGGACTCTCTGGGGCCAACGTCCTGACTTTC
TRBJ2-7,TRBD1,TRBV4-1,16,many,CASSQAQSDRAYEQYF,TGTGCCAGCAGCCAAGCCCAATCGGACAGGGCCTACGAGCAGTACTTC
TRBJ1-5,.,TRBV7-8,13,many,CASSSEGPRPQHF,TGTGCCAGCAGCTCTGAGGGCCCGAGGCCCCAGCATTTT
TRBJ1-1,TRBD1,TRBV28,13,many,CATERGPGTEAFF,TGTGCCACTGAAAGGGGGCCGGGGACTGAAGCTTTCTTT
TRBJ2-3,TRBD2,TRBV7-2,17,many,CASSLLAGAHSTDTQYF,TGTGCCAGCAGCTTACTAGCGGGGGCTCATAGCACAGATACGCAGTATTTT
TRBJ2-1,TRBD1,TRBV29-1,16,.,CSAEREGALGYNEQFF,TGCAGCGCTGAAAGAGAGGGGGCCCTGGGATACAATGAGCAGTTCTTC
TRBJ1-6,.,TRBV4-1,15,many,CASSQVGLNNSPLHF,TGCGCCAGCAGCCAAGTAGGGCTAAATAATTCACCCCTCCACTTT
TRBJ1-1,.,TRBV7-8,15,many,CASSLGLDRNTEAFF,TGTGCCAGCAGCTTGGGGTTGGATAGGAACACTGAAGCTTTCTTT
TRBJ1-1,.,TRBV12-3/TRBV12-4,12,many,CASRWMNTEAFF,TGTGCCTCCCGCTGGATGAACACTGAAGCTTTCTTT
TRBJ2-7,.,TRBV15,12,many,CATSSGTAEQYF,TGTGCCACCAGCAGCGGGACGGCAGAGCAGTACTTC
TRBJ1-2,TRBD1,TRBV7-3,17,.,CASSLEPRTGGIYGYTF,TGTGCCAGCAGCTTAGAACCCCGGACAGGGGGGATCTATGGCTACACCTTC
TRBJ2-2,.,TRBV20-1,15,many,CSARDLKRDTGELFF,TGCAGTGCTAGAGATCTGAAAAGGGACACCGGGGAGCTGTTTTTT
TRBJ2-1,.,TRBV2,14,.,CASKNRDKSNEQFF,TGTGCCAGCAAAAACCGGGACAAGTCCAATGAGCAGTTCTTC
TRBJ1-5,.,TRBV2,14,many,CASRGSHSNQPQHF,TGTGCCAGCAGGGGCAGCCATAGCAATCAGCCCCAGCATTTT
TRBJ1-5,TRBD1,TRBV6-2/TRBV6-3,15,many,CASSSSGGLGQPQHF,TGTGCCAGCAGTTCCTCAGGGGGGCTAGGTCAGCCCCAGCATTTT
TRBJ1-1,TRBD1,TRBV2,13,many,CASSARQGLEAFF,TGTGCCAGCAGCGCAAGACAGGGCCTTGAAGCTTTCTTT
TRBJ1-1,.,TRBV6-1,15,many,CASRDWGGGNAEAFF,TGTGCCAGCAGGGATTGGGGAGGGGGTAACGCTGAAGCTTTCTTT
TRBJ1-1,.,TRBV11-1,12,many,CASSLRTVEAFF,TGTGCCAGCAGCTTGAGGACGGTTGAAGCTTTCTTT
TRBJ1-1,.,TRBV3-1,14,.,CASSSPSGDTEAFF,TGCGCCAGCAGCAGTCCTTCGGGTGACACTGAAGCTTTCTTT
TRBJ2-6,.,TRBV19,15,many,CASTGVPSGANVLTF,TGTGCCAGTACGGGGGTCCCGTCTGGGGCCAACGTCCTGACTTTC
TRBJ2-1,TRBD2,TRBV11-3,16,many,CASSSLASGGLDEQFF,TGTGCCAGCAGCTCCCTGGCTAGCGGGGGGTTAGATGAGCAGTTCTTC
TRBJ1-5,TRBD1,TRBV6-2/TRBV6-3,18,many,CASSYSGTGISSNQPQHF,TGTGCCAGCAGTTACTCCGGGACAGGGATTTCCAGCAATCAGCCCCAGCATTTT